The sequence of this T cell receptor beta chain was determined in a study of blood T cell repertoires in COVID-19. Looking at the study overall: The study drew acute and convalescent COVID-19 samples from the United States, Italy and Spain. PBMCs, B-cell-depleted T cells, or T cells were the source of the cDNA or gDNA that made up the material.

This CDR3 contains 15 residues. Germline loops: CDR1 SGHRS, CDR2 YFSETQ. Trimming pared 0 bases from V and 5 bases from J, leaving 14 bases between. Original methodology: Using reference gene primer amplification, nucleated cell counts were estimated. This table comes from immunoSEQ multiplex PCR, and its TCRdb copy is limited to in-frame clones, with some not included. That table gives V, J and clone size, and the DNA gave D and trimming. The data show more than 85,000 clones, with approximately 82% seen just once and over 3.5% held by the top ten. The chain uses TRBV5-1 and TRBJ1-1; D possibly corresponds to TRBD1 (6 bases). The source of this sequence is a woman older than 75 with acute or convalescent COVID-19. Sequences were obtained from peripheral blood. This CDR3 is CASSLDGGDWTEAFF. The DNA for the CDR3 is TGCGCCAGCAGCTTGGATGGGGGCGATTGGACTGAAGCTTTCTTT.